This TCR beta chain was documented in a study of shared clonotypes between healthy human individuals. Using immunoSEQ multiplex PCR, the repertoire was profiled, and TCRdb retains in-frame clones only, with some absent. The sample includes about 2.4 million clones, approximately 94% of them seen just once. The CDR3 runs 13 residues. Germline CDR1 is SGHRS and CDR2 is YFSETQ. Unmatched junction bases numbered 9, after V lost 4 bases and J lost 11 bases. Donors were healthy HIV-negative adults without recent acute infections or vaccinations. Everyone who donated was a Caucasian adult who lived in Nashville, Tennessee. Whole-study results and caveats: In the sorted subsets, rarefaction showed sequencing was incomplete despite large depth.

This clone has a handful of counts. Its antigen is still unknown. The receptor was derived from a young man in good health. Some clones in this sample may be carry-over from other donors' samples. This rearrangement joins TRBV5-1 to TRBJ1-1, with 9 nucleotides matching TRBD1. Source material: naive CD4+ T cells from PBMCs. Subset of the sample: CD45RA+ positively selected. As DNA, the CDR3 is TGCGCCAGCAGCGGAAGACAGGGGGTGAATGCTTTCTTT. Translated: CASSGRQGVNAFF.